This T cell receptor (beta chain) came from a study of PD-1 blockade in classical Hodgkin lymphoma. Generated by immunoSEQ multiplex PCR, the TCRdb table keeps only in-frame clones and is missing some. The sample includes some 48,000 clones, roughly three quarters seen only once; the top ten take about 19%. Time point denoted: cycle 4 day 1 (C4D1), after 6 weeks of nivolumab. No patient escaped relapse after autologous stem cell transplantation, and brentuximab vedotin exposure varied. Notes on this clone: Its target is unknown.

Regarding the study as a whole: Repertoires differed for reasons still undefined, possibly disease activity or prior therapy. Complete responders' baseline diversity resembled that of newly diagnosed patients. Among the patients, those starting nivolumab under 1 year after ASCT were excluded.

The CDR3 is 14 residues long. Germline V CDR1 and CDR2: MNHEY, SVGAGI. Trimming removed 2 bases from V and 0 bases from J, with 7 bases in between. The receptor was isolated from a human donor with classical Hodgkin lymphoma. The starting material was peripheral blood mononuclear cells (PBMCs), obtained before the fourth cycle of nivolumab. V and J are TRBV6-5 and TRBJ1-2; D ambiguous. This chain's CDR3 is CASSYGYPNYGYTF. The CDR3 nucleotides are TGTGCCAGCAGTTACGGGTATCCTAACTATGGCTACACCTTC.